The 20 T cell receptor beta chains in this list originate from one sample, sequenced in a study of CD8+ T cells in alopecia areata. After isolation, RNA underwent reverse transcription to generate cDNA as the sequencing template. Sequencing used immunoSEQ multiplex PCR; TCRdb keeps in-frame clones, though not all of them. The sample lists over 150,000 clones; approximately 62% were seen once. The sample consisted of CD4+ T cells sorted from blood, taken at week 0. Every receptor here comes from a human donor with alopecia areata.

This clone was counted between two and nine times. The chain links TRBV7-2 to TRBJ1-6; no clear D. Germline V CDR1 and CDR2: SGHTA, FQGNSA. Trimming stripped 5 bases from V and 6 bases from J, with 20 bases between. The CDR3 runs to 17 residues. CDR3 nucleotide sequence: TGTGCCAGCAGCGCGACAACCGGGCCAAGGCGTAATTCACCCCTCCACTTT. Translation gives CASSATTGPRRNSPLHF.

This clone was seen a handful of times. V gene TRBV7-3 combines with J gene TRBJ2-1; 14 bases align to TRBD2. The CDR3 totals 14 residues. V lost 5 bases to trimming and J lost 8 bases; unmatched junction nucleotides: 2. Germline CDR1 is SGHTA and CDR2 is FQGTGA. CDR3 nucleotides: TGTGCCAGCAGCGTGGGACTAGCGGGGGATGAGCAGTTCTTC. Protein sequence: CASSVGLAGDEQFF. The full variable domain, its missing parts supplied by reference TRBV7-3 and TRBJ2-1, is GAGVSQTPSNKVTEKGKYVELRCDPISGHTALYWYRQSLGQGPEFLIYFQGTGAADDSGLPNDRFFAVRPEGSVSTLKIQRTERGDSAVYLCASSVGLAGDEQFFGPGTRLTVL.

The V and J genes are TRBV25-1 and TRBJ2-4; possibly TRBD1 for D (6 bases). The germline V gene encodes CDR1 MGHDK and CDR2 SYGVNS. The V gene lost 3 bases and the J gene lost 5 bases, with 11 bases spanning the gap. The CDR3 has 14 residues. The DNA of the CDR3 is TGTGCCAGCAGTGAGTGGACAGCGGAAAACATTCAGTACTTC. Translated: CASSEWTAENIQYF.

This chain joins TRBV4-3 and TRBJ2-7; 13 nucleotides match TRBD2. There are 15 residues in the CDR3. Germline V gene sequence: CDR1 LGHNA, CDR2 YSLEER. The ends lost 0 bases at V and 10 bases at J; junction bases unmatched: 6. Here the CDR3 DNA reads TGCGCCAGCAGCCAAGATTCGGGACTAGCGGGGAGTCAGTACTTC. It encodes CASSQDSGLAGSQYF.

This chain uses TRBV7-2 with TRBJ2-7, with D possibly called TRBD1 or TRBD2 (6 bases each). This CDR3 spans 15 amino acids. Looked up from germline, CDR1 is SGHTA and CDR2 is FQGNSA. Between the trimmed V and J ends, which lost 5 bases and 0 bases, there was a span of 14 bases. The CDR3: CASSGGLYSSYEQYF. CDR3 DNA sequence: TGTGCCAGCAGCGGGGGGCTATATAGCTCCTACGAGCAGTACTTC.

This sequence joins TRBV30 and TRBJ1-6; D ambiguous. V lost 1 base and J lost 4, with 11 bases in between. Germline V gene lookup returns CDR1 GTSNPN and CDR2 SVGIG (reference sequence). The CDR3 loop spans 15 amino acids. The CDR3 loop reads CAWSGTKEYNSPLHF. DNA for the CDR3: TGTGCCTGGAGTGGGACTAAGGAATATAATTCACCCCTCCACTTT.

V and J are TRBV5-1 and TRBJ1-2; D unresolved. This CDR3 is 14 amino acids long. Trimming stripped 4 bases from V and 7 bases from J, with 17 bases between. Per the germline V gene, CDR1 is SGHRS and CDR2 is YFSETQ. The CDR3 is CASSMDRGGRGYTF. CDR3 nucleotides: TGCGCCAGCAGCATGGACCGGGGAGGTCGTGGCTACACCTTC.

Concerning this clone: Other DNA sequences from this sample encode an identical CDR3 as well. The rearrangement links TRBV7-3 to TRBJ2-3, with D perhaps matching TRBD1 (6 bases). V was shortened by 3 bases and J by 4 bases, with 11 bases between the two germline ends. The CDR3 covers 14 residues. Looked up from germline, CDR1 is SGHTA and CDR2 is FQGTGA. CDR3 DNA sequence: TGTGCCAGCAGCTTTGGGGGCGAAGCAGATACGCAGTATTTT. Translation: CASSFGGEADTQYF.

The rearrangement links TRBV2 to TRBJ1-1; unclear D gene. In germline, CDR1 is SNHLY, CDR2 FYNNEI. Between the trimmed V and J ends, which lost 4 bases and 11 bases, there was a span of 17 bases. The CDR3 is 13 residues long. The CDR3, as DNA: TGTGCCAGCAGTGGGGCAGCCAGCCAGTCGGCTTTCTTT. It encodes CASSGAASQSAFF.

The chain employs TRBV15 and TRBJ1-5; D might be TRBD1 (5 bases). Germline V lookup: CDR1 LNHNV, CDR2 YYDKDF (reference sequence). This CDR3 comprises 15 residues. Trimming left V 0 bases short and J 8 bases short, with 14 bases between. The CDR3: CATSRELQGEKPQHF. CDR3 DNA sequence: TGTGCCACCAGCAGAGAGTTGCAGGGAGAGAAGCCCCAGCATTTT.

CDR3: CSAPLYGYTF. The CDR3 DNA reads as TGCAGTGCTCCTCTCTATGGCTACACCTTC. The chain uses TRBV20-1 and TRBJ1-2; D is unresolved. There are 10 residues in the CDR3. V was trimmed by 5 bases and J by 4 bases, leaving 5 bases between them. Germline V lookup: CDR1 DFQATT, CDR2 SNEGSKA (reference sequence).

V usage is TRBV4-2 and J usage is TRBJ1-2; tentatively, D is TRBD1 (5 bases). The germline V gene has CDR1 LGHNA and CDR2 YNFKEQ. V was trimmed by 0 bases and J by 5 bases, leaving 13 bases between them. The CDR3 has 15 residues. DNA for the CDR3: TGTGCCAGCAGCCAAGAGCGGGGACGGATATATGGCTACACCTTC. Translated, it gives CASSQERGRIYGYTF.

V usage is TRBV2 and J usage is TRBJ2-1; possibly TRBD1 or TRBD2 for D (6 bases each). The CDR3 totals 15 residues. Trimming took off 6 bases at V and 4 bases at J, with 16 bases between the two ends. CDR1 and CDR2 from the germline V gene are SNHLY and FYNNEI. The CDR3 region is CASRDRGTQYNEQFF. As DNA, the CDR3 is TGTGCCAGCAGGGACCGGGGGACACAGTACAATGAGCAGTTCTTC.

The chain couples TRBV7-2 to TRBJ1-1; D not resolved. With 1 base removed from V and 5 bases from J, the gap between germline ends came to 11 bases. Germline V gene lookup returns CDR1 SGHTA and CDR2 FQGNSA. The CDR3 consists of 14 residues. In DNA, the CDR3 is TGTGCCAGCAGCTTAGAGCCGGGTTTTACTGAAGCTTTCTTT. This gives the protein CASSLEPGFTEAFF.

The chain is built from TRBV25-1 and TRBJ1-4; D perhaps matches TRBD1 (5 bases). Germline CDR1 and CDR2: MGHDK and SYGVNS. Trimming stripped 7 bases from V and 5 bases from J, with 11 bases between. The CDR3 totals 13 residues. This chain's CDR3 is CASTGLQNEKLFF. Here the CDR3 DNA reads TGTGCCAGCACGGGACTGCAAAATGAAAAACTGTTTTTT.

In this sample, this clone turned up a few times. V usage is TRBV7-9 and J usage is TRBJ1-6; 10 bases map to TRBD1. Germline V gene lookup returns CDR1 SEHNR and CDR2 FQNEAQ (reference sequence). The CDR3 sequence is 16 residues long. J was trimmed by 6 bases and V by 5 bases; bases with no gene match: 7. Here the CDR3 reads CASSTGQGQGNSPLHF. The DNA of the CDR3 is TGTGCCAGCAGCACGGGACAGGGGCAGGGTAATTCACCCCTCCACTTT. Looking up the rest from reference TRBV7-9 and TRBJ1-6 gives the full variable domain: DTGVSQNPRHKITKRGQNVTFRCDPISEHNRLYWYRQTLGQGPEFLTYFQNEAQLEKSRLLSDRFSAERPKGSFSTLEIQRTEQGDSAMYLCASSTGQGQGNSPLHFGNGTRLTVT.

The chain carries TRBV27 and TRBJ2-7, with 8 positions matching TRBD1. V trimming: 6 bases; J trimming: 3 bases; junction bases outside the gene matches: 16. The CDR3 totals 17 residues. Germline CDR1 reads MNHEY; CDR2 reads SMNVEV (reference sequence). The CDR3 DNA reads as TGTGCCAGCAGCTCCTTGGTGGGGACAGGTAGGGTCTACGAGCAGTACTTC. Amino acid sequence: CASSSLVGTGRVYEQYF.

The V gene is TRBV20-1, the J gene TRBJ2-1, with unresolved D. The germline V gene encodes CDR1 DFQATT and CDR2 SNEGSKA (reference sequence). CDR3 length: 11 residues. Trimming left V 3 bases short and J 10 bases short, with 10 bases between. In DNA, the CDR3 is TGCAGTGCTAGCCGGGCGCAGGAGCAGTTCTTC. It encodes CSASRAQEQFF.

The rearrangement uses TRBV30 and TRBJ1-1; D unresolved. V lost 8 bases to trimming and J lost 3 bases, with 7 bases between them. Germline CDR1 and CDR2: GTSNPN and SVGIG (reference sequence). CDR3 size: 10 residues. CDR3 amino acids: CAGGYTEAFF. CDR3 coding DNA: TGTGCCGGCGGATACACTGAAGCTTTCTTT. The full variable domain, rest sourced from reference TRBV30 and TRBJ1-1, is SQTIHQWPATLVQPVGSPLSLECTVEGTSNPNLYWYRQAAGRGLQLLFYSVGIGQISSEVPQNLSASRPQDRQFILSSKKLLLSDSGFYLCAGGYTEAFFGQGTRLTVV.

This chain links TRBV5-6 with TRBJ2-3, with D hard to call. V gave up 6 bases and J gave up 2 bases, with 19 bases separating them. This CDR3 comprises 16 residues. Germline values: CDR1 SGHDT, CDR2 YYEEEE. The CDR3: CASTLTSHGVTDTQYF. The CDR3 nucleotides read TGTGCCAGCACCCTCACTTCCCACGGAGTCACAGATACGCAGTATTTT.